This T cell receptor (beta chain) was retrieved from a study of T cells expressing NK-cell markers. Study-level information: Underlying the TCR beta repertoires were sorted CD3+CD56+NKG2C+, CD3+CD56+NKG2C- and CD3+CD56-NKG2C+ T cells. General study findings and limits: Six donors carried dominant NKG2C+ clonotypes that made up about 1.0-7.5% of their CD8+ T cells. Unclear, still, was the HCMV specificity of the expanded NKG2C+ T cell clones.

TCR beta cDNA was generated via 5'RACE template switching incorporating UMIs. TCRdb derives one entry per CDR3 protein from the 5' RACE reads, leaving out DNA. The table gives about 370,000 distinct CDR3 sequences; the top ten clones make up about 10% of it. CDR1 and CDR2 from the germline V gene are SGHRS and YFSETQ. This CDR3 spans 18 amino acids. As to this clonotype: Its antigen is not known.

This rearrangement joins TRBV5-1 to TRBJ2-2; TCRdb indicates TRBD1, and absent DNA this call remains unverified. The receptor's source is a woman aged 50 to 60 in good health. Sequencing input: blood T cells: a sorted CD56 or NKG2C T cell subset, CD4+ or CD8+ T cells, or bulk PBMC T cells (not recorded which). CDR3 region: CASSLRPSAPPGTGELFF.